The rows below give T cell receptor beta chains drawn from one sample of a study of cytomegalovirus exposure and HLA in healthy donors. Libraries were prepared by immunoSEQ multiplex PCR; TCRdb keeps only in-frame clonotypes and omits some of them. The repertoire consists of 230,000 or so clones, with around 88% occurring once and the leading ten covering 2.5% to 3.5%. The sequenced sample consisted of PBMCs. Receptors were obtained from a woman in her late teens or twenties in good health and CMV-seronegative. The CDR3 runs from the conserved cysteine through the conserved F or W. Fields, in order: V gene, clone size, J gene, D gene, CDR3 protein, CDR3 DNA. D genes are given only for firm matches. Size is omitted from some rows. Given values are once, few, many or a class for expanded clones.

TRBV14,once,TRBJ1-4,-,CASSQPSDRVSEKLFF,TGTGCCAGCAGCCAACCCTCCGATCGGGTCAGCGAAAAACTGTTTTTT
TRBV5-4,-,TRBJ2-3,-,CASSFNGPEGTDTQYF,TGTGCCAGCAGCTTCAATGGTCCGGAGGGCACAGATACGCAGTATTTT
TRBV19,-,TRBJ2-6,-,CASSIGPRPQTGFGANVLTF,TGTGCCAGTAGTATAGGGCCCCGGCCCCAAACAGGTTTCGGGGCCAACGTCCTGACTTTC
TRBV25-1,-,TRBJ1-2,TRBD1,CASSTQGAYGYTF,TGTGCCAGCAGTACCCAGGGGGCCTATGGCTACACCTTC
TRBV5-6,-,TRBJ1-1,-,CASSLDRVLTEAFF,TGTGCCAGCAGCTTGGACAGGGTCCTCACTGAAGCTTTCTTT
TRBV13,-,TRBJ2-5,-,CASSSEETQYF,TGTGCCAGCAGCTCCGAAGAGACCCAGTACTTC
TRBV27,-,TRBJ1-4,TRBD1,CASSLSGTADEKLFF,TGTGCCAGCAGTTTATCGGGGACAGCGGACGAAAAACTGTTTTTT
TRBV2,-,TRBJ2-1,TRBD2,CASNIATTGLAVDNEQFF,TGTGCCAGCAACATTGCCACTACCGGACTAGCGGTCGACAATGAGCAGTTCTTC
TRBV28,once,TRBJ2-7,TRBD1,CASSVSRGQVYEQYF,TGTGCCAGCAGTGTGTCCCGGGGACAGGTCTACGAGCAGTACTTC
TRBV23-1,once,TRBJ2-5,-,CASSEKDSRYQETQYF,TGCGCCAGCAGTGAAAAGGACAGCCGGTACCAAGAGACCCAGTACTTC
TRBV2,-,TRBJ1-4,TRBD1,CASSEANWDSLNEKLFF,TGTGCCAGCAGTGAAGCTAATTGGGACAGCCTTAATGAAAAACTGTTTTTT
TRBV7-9,-,TRBJ2-7,-,CASSLTPFYEQYF,TGTGCCAGCAGCTTGACACCTTTCTACGAGCAGTACTTC
TRBV5-6,few,TRBJ2-2,TRBD2,CASSFQGLDFAGELFF,TGTGCCAGCAGCTTCCAGGGACTAGATTTCGCCGGGGAGCTGTTTTTT
TRBV27,-,TRBJ2-7,TRBD2,CASSLSTGGYEQYF,TGTGCCAGCAGTTTATCGACGGGGGGGTACGAGCAGTACTTC
TRBV25-1,-,TRBJ2-3,-,CASSPGLSTDTQYF,TGTGCCAGCAGCCCGGGATTAAGCACAGATACGCAGTATTTT
TRBV6-5,-,TRBJ2-3,-,CASSTTGADTQYF,TGTGCCAGCAGTACAACTGGAGCGGATACGCAGTATTTT
TRBV5-5,once,TRBJ2-5,TRBD2,CASSLSVAGGIETQYF,TGTGCCAGCAGCTTGTCGGTAGCGGGGGGCATCGAGACCCAGTACTTC
TRBV6-6,once,TRBJ2-6,TRBD1,CASSPQGTGANVLTF,TGTGCCAGCAGCCCACAGGGGACTGGGGCCAACGTCCTGACTTTC
TRBV7-2,-,TRBJ2-3,-,CASGQGGSRTDTQYF,TGTGCCAGCGGCCAAGGAGGTAGTAGGACAGATACGCAGTATTTT
TRBV7-9,-,TRBJ2-7,TRBD1,CASSLVLGDRVYEQYF,TGTGCCAGCAGCTTAGTTCTAGGGGACAGGGTCTACGAGCAGTACTTC
TRBV6-6,-,TRBJ1-2,-,CASSYSMAGSYGYTF,TGTGCCAGCAGTTACTCGATGGCGGGGAGCTATGGCTACACCTTC
TRBV21-1,few,TRBJ2-7,-,CASSKEFSGQVLYEQYF,TGTGCCAGCAGCAAAGAATTCTCGGGACAGGTTCTATACGAGCAGTACTTC
TRBV29-1,-,TRBJ1-2,TRBD1,CSVVVQGVGGYTF,TGCAGCGTTGTAGTTCAGGGGGTCGGCGGCTACACCTTC
TRBV18,once,TRBJ2-1,-,CASSPSSGGYNEQFF,TGTGCCAGCTCACCAAGCAGCGGAGGTTACAATGAGCAGTTCTTC